A selection of T cell receptor beta chains follows, all from one sample in a study of blood T cell repertoires in COVID-19. Assay used: immunoSEQ multiplex PCR; TCRdb lists only in-frame clones, some missing. This sample carries approximately 210,000 clones, roughly 82% of them seen once, and the ten largest clones take 12%. Material for sequencing was PBMCs or T cells enriched from blood (not recorded which). The receptors come from a man aged 40-49 years who had recovered from COVID-19. Each CDR3 is given with its conserved first and last residue. The D gene is left open where the match is weak. The size of a clone is reported for some rows only, either as once, few or many, or as a class for expanded clones.

V gene	J gene	clone size	D gene	CDR3 DNA	CDR3 protein
TRBV7-8	TRBJ1-3	.	.	TGTGCCAGCAGCTCTCTAGCTAGGACTGGAAACACCATATATTTT	CASSSLARTGNTIYF
TRBV3-1/TRBV3-2	TRBJ2-7	.	TRBD2	TGTGCCAGCAGCCGTAATTTCGGGACTAGCGGGTTCTACGAGCAGTACTTC	CASSRNFGTSGFYEQYF
TRBV21-1	TRBJ2-5	.	.	TGTGCCAGCTGGGTAGGGACAGGGCCCCGTATCCAAGAGACCCAGTACTTC	CASWVGTGPRIQETQYF
TRBV6-2/TRBV6-3	TRBJ1-1	.	.	TGTGCCAGCAGTTATTTCTCAGCTGAAGCTTTCTTT	CASSYFSAEAFF
TRBV28	TRBJ1-6	.	.	TGTGCCAGCACCCCGGGACACGGTTCACCCCTCCACTTT	CASTPGHGSPLHF
TRBV18	TRBJ1-1	.	.	TGTGCCAGCTCCTCAGATACCCACACTGAAGCTTTCTTT	CASSSDTHTEAFF
TRBV6-1	TRBJ1-5	.	.	TGTGCCAGCAGTGAAGCCTTAGCCCCCGATCAGCCCCAGCATTTT	CASSEALAPDQPQHF
TRBV11-2	TRBJ2-1	.	.	TGTGCCAGCAGCTTAGGGCTGGGGGGGGCGATCAATGAGCAGTTCTTC	CASSLGLGGAINEQFF
TRBV18	TRBJ1-1	.	.	TGTGCCAGCTCTCCCCTCCTAAGGTCGCGGGGTGAAGCTTTCTTT	CASSPLLRSRGEAFF
TRBV27	TRBJ1-1	.	.	TGTGTCGACGAGGGGAACAGGGTGAGAGGGAACACTGAAGCTTTCTTT	CVDEGNRVRGNTEAFF
TRBV28	TRBJ2-5	few	.	TGTGCCAGCAGCCTACTAGGGGGTTCGGAGACCCAGTACTTC	CASSLLGGSETQYF
TRBV28	TRBJ2-5	.	TRBD1	TGTGCCAGCCGTACGACAGGGCCAACGCAAGAGACCCAGTACTTC	CASRTTGPTQETQYF
TRBV19	TRBJ2-7	.	.	TGTGCCAGTAGCTATAGCGGTGAGAGCTCCTACGAGCAGTACTTC	CASSYSGESSYEQYF
TRBV29-1	TRBJ2-2	.	.	TGCAGCGTTGGAACTGCTTCGAACACCGGGGAGCTGTTTTTT	CSVGTASNTGELFF
TRBV11-2	TRBJ1-2	few	.	TGTGCCAGCAGCTTAGGAGTGGAGTCCCTGCAGGGCTACACCTTC	CASSLGVESLQGYTF
TRBV30	TRBJ1-1	.	TRBD1	TGTGCCTGGAGTCCTGACAGGGGGAACACTGAAGCTTTCTTT	CAWSPDRGNTEAFF
TRBV29-1	TRBJ1-1	.	TRBD1	TGCAGCGTTGAAGGCGGACAGGGGGTTAACACTGAAGCTTTCTTT	CSVEGGQGVNTEAFF
TRBV19	TRBJ2-1	.	.	TGTGCCAGTAGTATAGGTCTCTACAATGAGCAGTTCTTC	CASSIGLYNEQFF
TRBV7-3	TRBJ2-7	.	.	TGTGCCAGCAGCCTTTCAGGGGCCTCCTACGAGCAGTACTTC	CASSLSGASYEQYF
TRBV9	TRBJ1-2	.	TRBD1	TGTGCCAGCAACGGACAGGCTAACTATGGCTACACCTTC	CASNGQANYGYTF
TRBV29-1	TRBJ1-1	.	TRBD1	TGCAGCGTTGAAAGGGGACAGGGGGCGAACACTGAAGCTTTCTTT	CSVERGQGANTEAFF
TRBV30	TRBJ2-2	.	.	TGTGCCTGGACAGGGTACACCGGGGAGCTGTTTTTT	CAWTGYTGELFF
TRBV30	TRBJ1-4	.	.	TGTGCCTGCTCCTCTTACGCTACCCATAATGAAAAACTGTTTTTT	CACSSYATHNEKLFF
TRBV2	TRBJ2-1	.	TRBD2	TGTGCCAGCAGCGGACTAGCGGGAGGCAATGAGCAGTTCTTC	CASSGLAGGNEQFF
TRBV7-9	TRBJ2-6	.	TRBD2	TGTGCCAGCACCAGGACGAGAGGGACTAGCGGGAGATCTGGGGCCAACGTCCTGACTTTC	CASTRTRGTSGRSGANVLTF
TRBV4-3	TRBJ1-2	once	TRBD1	TGCGCCAGCAGCCAAGATCGGGCAGGGGGCTTTGGCTACACCTTC	CASSQDRAGGFGYTF
TRBV29-1	TRBJ2-1	.	.	TGCAGCGTTCCGAGAGGGGGAAGGGACTACAATGAGCAGTTCTTC	CSVPRGGRDYNEQFF
TRBV9	TRBJ2-1	few	.	TGTGCCAGCAGCGTAGACGGAGCCGGCTCCTACAATGAGCAGTTCTTC	CASSVDGAGSYNEQFF
TRBV29-1	TRBJ1-1	.	.	TGCAGCGTTGGTTCCCCGGGGCAGGGGAGGGACACTGAAGCTTTCTTT	CSVGSPGQGRDTEAFF
TRBV3-1/TRBV3-2	TRBJ1-5	.	.	TGTGCCAGCAGCCAAGACCGAGATCAGCCCCAGCATTTT	CASSQDRDQPQHF
TRBV2	TRBJ1-1	.	.	TGTGCCAGCAGCGGCGGGGAAATTACGAACACTGAAGCTTTCTTT	CASSGGEITNTEAFF
TRBV30	TRBJ1-5	.	.	TGTGCCTGGAGTAAAAGGAGTGTCCAGCCCCAGCATTTT	CAWSKRSVQPQHF
TRBV12-3/TRBV12-4	TRBJ1-6	.	.	TGTGCCAGCAGTTACGGCGGTTCACCCCTCCACTTT	CASSYGGSPLHF
TRBV6-2/TRBV6-3	TRBJ2-6	.	TRBD1	TGTGCCAGCAGTTACGATGGGACAGGGGCTGGGGCCAACGTCCTGACTTTC	CASSYDGTGAGANVLTF
TRBV24-1	TRBJ2-5	.	TRBD1	TGTGCCACCAGTGATGCGACAGGGGGCATGGTGGAGACCCAGTACTTC	CATSDATGGMVETQYF
TRBV28	TRBJ1-2	many	TRBD1	TGTGCCAGCAGTTCATCTTCCGGGACAGGGGGTCTTGGCTACACCTTC	CASSSSSGTGGLGYTF
TRBV7-2	TRBJ1-6	.	.	TGTGCCAGCAGCTTACGGTCCAGGCAAGATTCACCCCTCCACTTT	CASSLRSRQDSPLHF
TRBV5-1	TRBJ1-3	.	TRBD1	TGCGCCAGCAGCTCGGGGGGACAGGCCTACTCTGGAAACACCATATATTTT	CASSSGGQAYSGNTIYF
TRBV2	TRBJ1-1	.	.	TGTGCCAGAACAGTGGTGAACACTGAAGCTTTCTTT	CARTVVNTEAFF
TRBV28	TRBJ2-7	.	.	TGTGCCAGCAGTTTCGGAGCCTACGAGCAGTACTTC	CASSFGAYEQYF
TRBV7-2	TRBJ1-3	.	.	TGTGCCAGCACCAACAGAGCTGGAAACACCATATATTTT	CASTNRAGNTIYF
TRBV19	TRBJ2-6	.	TRBD1	TGTGCCAGTAGCCCCCAATCCGGGACAGCTTTTCTCGGGGCCAACGTCCTGACTTTC	CASSPQSGTAFLGANVLTF
TRBV9	TRBJ2-6	.	.	TGTGCCAGCAGCGCGGAAGGGCAGGGTCATGGGGCCAACGTCCTGACTTTC	CASSAEGQGHGANVLTF
TRBV29-1	TRBJ2-7	.	.	TGCAGCGTTGGGACCCCGGGGGTTCTGCACGAGCAGTACTTC	CSVGTPGVLHEQYF
TRBV5-6	TRBJ1-1	once	.	TGTGCCAGCAGCTTGTTTTGGGGGCGGATGAACACTGAAGCTTTCTTT	CASSLFWGRMNTEAFF
TRBV27	TRBJ1-5	.	TRBD1	TGTGCCGCCGGGACAGGGGTGGACAATCAGCCCCAGCATTTT	CAAGTGVDNQPQHF